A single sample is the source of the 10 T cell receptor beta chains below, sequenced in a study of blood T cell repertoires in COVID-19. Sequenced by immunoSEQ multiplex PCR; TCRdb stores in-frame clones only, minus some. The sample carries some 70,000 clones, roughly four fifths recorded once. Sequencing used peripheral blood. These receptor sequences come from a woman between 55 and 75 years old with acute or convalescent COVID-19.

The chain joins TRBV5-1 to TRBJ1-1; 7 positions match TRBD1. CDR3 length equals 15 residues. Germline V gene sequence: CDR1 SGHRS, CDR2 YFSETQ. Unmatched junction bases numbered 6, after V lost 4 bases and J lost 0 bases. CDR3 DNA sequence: TGCGCCAGCAGCACAGGGACAGCCGTGAACACTGAAGCTTTCTTT. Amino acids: CASSTGTAVNTEAFF.

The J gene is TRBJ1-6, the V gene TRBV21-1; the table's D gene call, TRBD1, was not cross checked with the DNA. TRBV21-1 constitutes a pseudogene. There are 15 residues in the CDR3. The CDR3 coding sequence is TGTGCCAGCAGCAAAGCTCCGGGACAGGGGTTACCCCTCCACTTT. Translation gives CASSKAPGQGLPLHF.

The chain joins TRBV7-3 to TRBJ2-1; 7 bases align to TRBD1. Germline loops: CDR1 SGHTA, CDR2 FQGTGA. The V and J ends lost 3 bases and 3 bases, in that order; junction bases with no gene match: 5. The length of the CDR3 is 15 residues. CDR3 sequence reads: CASSFRDRYYNEQFF. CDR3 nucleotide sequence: TGTGCCAGCAGCTTCCGGGACAGATACTACAATGAGCAGTTCTTC.

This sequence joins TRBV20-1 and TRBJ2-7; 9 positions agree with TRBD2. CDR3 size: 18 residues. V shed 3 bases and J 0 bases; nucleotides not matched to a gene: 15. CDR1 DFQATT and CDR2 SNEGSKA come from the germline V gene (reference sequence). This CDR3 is CSASRLGLAGRTSYEQYF. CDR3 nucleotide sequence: TGCAGTGCTAGTCGCTTGGGGCTAGCGGGGCGTACCTCCTACGAGCAGTACTTC.

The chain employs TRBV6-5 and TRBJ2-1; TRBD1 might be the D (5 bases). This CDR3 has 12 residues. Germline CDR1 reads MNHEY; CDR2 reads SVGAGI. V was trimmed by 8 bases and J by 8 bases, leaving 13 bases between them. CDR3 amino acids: CASGAGWDEQFF. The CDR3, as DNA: TGTGCCAGCGGGGCAGGGTGGGATGAGCAGTTCTTC.

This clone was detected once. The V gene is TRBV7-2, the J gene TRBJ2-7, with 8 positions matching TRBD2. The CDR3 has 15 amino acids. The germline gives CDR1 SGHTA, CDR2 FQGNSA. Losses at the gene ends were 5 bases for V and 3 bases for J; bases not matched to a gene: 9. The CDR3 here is CASSPGTRWNYEQYF. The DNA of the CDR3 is TGTGCCAGCAGCCCCGGGACTAGGTGGAACTACGAGCAGTACTTC.

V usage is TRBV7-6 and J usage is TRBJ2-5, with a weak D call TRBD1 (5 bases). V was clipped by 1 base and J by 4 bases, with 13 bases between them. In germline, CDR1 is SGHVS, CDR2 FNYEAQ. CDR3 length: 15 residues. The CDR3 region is CASSLGGGAPETQYF. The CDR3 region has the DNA TGTGCCAGCAGCTTAGGTGGTGGGGCCCCAGAGACCCAGTACTTC.

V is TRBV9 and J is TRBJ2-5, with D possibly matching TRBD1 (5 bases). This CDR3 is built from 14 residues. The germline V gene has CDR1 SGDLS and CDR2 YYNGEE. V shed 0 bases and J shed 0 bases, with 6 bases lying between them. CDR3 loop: CASSVAGYQETQYF. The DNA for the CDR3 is TGTGCCAGCAGCGTAGCAGGGTACCAAGAGACCCAGTACTTC.

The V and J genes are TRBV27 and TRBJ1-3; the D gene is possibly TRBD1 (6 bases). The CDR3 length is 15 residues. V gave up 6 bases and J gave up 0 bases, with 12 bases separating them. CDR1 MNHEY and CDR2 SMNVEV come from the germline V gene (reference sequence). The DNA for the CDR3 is TGTGCCAGCAGCCAGGGGTCCCTCTCTGGAAACACCATATATTTT. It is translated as CASSQGSLSGNTIYF.

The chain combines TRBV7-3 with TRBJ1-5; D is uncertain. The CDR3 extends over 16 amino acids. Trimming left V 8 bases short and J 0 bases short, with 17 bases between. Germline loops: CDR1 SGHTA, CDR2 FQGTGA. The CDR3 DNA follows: TGTGCCAGCTCTCCGTCAGCACAGAATAGCAATCAGCCCCAGCATTTT. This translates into CASSPSAQNSNQPQHF.